These T cell receptor beta chains were read from a single sample in a study of Tregs in tolerant kidney transplant recipients. The data were produced by immunoSEQ multiplex PCR, yet TCRdb's version contains in-frame clones alone and is incomplete. In the table there are some 250,000 clones, about four fifths of which are singletons. The sequencing input was CD4+ T cells from blood. The origin of the receptors is a human donor in good health. CDR3s include the opening cysteine and the closing phenylalanine or tryptophan. A D gene is named only where the DNA matches it firmly. Some rows mark clone size as missing; the rest say once, few, many or name a class of expanded clone.

NA	TRBJ1-4	TRBV6-5	TRBD1	CASRGQGTGEKLFF	TGTGCCAGCAGGGGACAGGGAACCGGTGAAAAACTGTTTTTT
once	TRBJ1-5	TRBV29-1	NA	CSVGVGDKPQHF	TGCAGCGTTGGAGTGGGCGATAAGCCCCAGCATTTT
NA	TRBJ2-7	TRBV10-2	NA	CASRGNGGPSYEQYF	TGCGCCAGCAGGGGGAACGGGGGCCCCTCCTACGAGCAGTACTTC
NA	TRBJ1-1	TRBV18	TRBD1	CASSPWGQESNTEAFF	TGTGCCAGCTCACCGTGGGGACAGGAAAGCAACACTGAAGCTTTCTTT
NA	TRBJ2-7	TRBV7-9	NA	CASSLMQTKEQYF	TGTGCCAGCAGCTTAATGCAGACTAAGGAGCAGTACTTC
NA	TRBJ1-5	TRBV4-1	TRBD1	CASSQFQTGGLSNQPQHF	TGCGCCAGCAGCCAATTCCAAACAGGGGGCCTTAGCAATCAGCCCCAGCATTTT
NA	TRBJ2-3	TRBV7-6	TRBD2	CASSFSGGLSLTDTQYF	TGTGCCAGCAGCTTTAGCGGGGGGCTTTCCCTGACAGATACGCAGTATTTT
few	TRBJ1-1	TRBV5-1	NA	CASSLAYRGLNTEAFF	TGCGCCAGCAGCTTGGCTTATCGGGGACTGAACACTGAAGCTTTCTTT
NA	TRBJ2-1	TRBV2	TRBD1	CASSSILGQGVYNEQFF	TGTGCCAGCAGCTCTATACTAGGACAGGGGGTTTACAATGAGCAGTTCTTC
NA	TRBJ1-4	TRBV5-8	NA	CASAGQPSNEKLFF	TGTGCCAGCGCCGGGCAACCGTCAAATGAAAAACTGTTTTTT
NA	TRBJ2-7	TRBV4-2	TRBD1	CASSPQTGGFYEQYF	TGTGCCAGCAGCCCCCAGACAGGGGGCTTCTACGAGCAGTACTTC
NA	TRBJ1-1	TRBV18	NA	CASSFSENTEAFF	TGTGCCAGCTCCTTCAGCGAGAACACTGAAGCTTTCTTT
NA	TRBJ2-3	TRBV27	NA	CASSSFSGLQYF	TGTGCCAGCAGCAGTTTTTCCGGACTGCAGTATTTT
NA	TRBJ1-1	TRBV2	NA	CASSGRPGEMNTEAFF	TGTGCCAGCAGTGGGAGGCCGGGGGAGATGAACACTGAAGCTTTCTTT
NA	TRBJ2-7	TRBV7-2	TRBD1	CASSSDRGRYEQYF	TGTGCCAGCAGCTCTGACAGGGGACGCTACGAGCAGTACTTC
once	TRBJ2-1	TRBV2	NA	CASRRDTSYNEQFF	TGTGCCAGCCGCAGGGACACCTCCTACAATGAGCAGTTCTTC
once	TRBJ2-1	TRBV11-3	NA	CASSLGAWAYNEQFF	TGTGCCAGCAGCTTAGGGGCATGGGCCTACAATGAGCAGTTCTTC
once	TRBJ1-1	TRBV7-9	TRBD1	CASSFDRGSSTEAFF	TGTGCCAGCAGCTTCGACAGGGGGTCGAGCACTGAAGCTTTCTTT
NA	TRBJ1-5	TRBV15	TRBD1	CATSRGGTGGRGQPQHF	TGTGCCACCAGCAGAGGAGGGACAGGGGGCAGAGGACAGCCCCAGCATTTT
NA	TRBJ1-6	TRBV19	NA	CASSIVLTGKLHSPLHF	TGTGCCAGTAGTATAGTTCTGACAGGCAAACTTCATTCACCCCTCCACTTT
NA	TRBJ2-3	TRBV27	TRBD2	CASSRSGTSYTQYF	TGTGCCAGCAGTCGTTCCGGGACTAGCTATACGCAGTATTTT
NA	TRBJ2-1	TRBV19	TRBD1	CASKGWDSAYNEQFF	TGTGCCAGTAAAGGGTGGGACAGCGCATACAATGAGCAGTTCTTC
NA	TRBJ1-5	TRBV5-6	TRBD1	CASSLRQGLDQPQHF	TGTGCCAGCAGCCTGAGACAGGGTCTCGATCAGCCCCAGCATTTT
NA	TRBJ2-5	TRBV6-5	NA	CASSYAQVQETQYF	TGTGCCAGCAGTTACGCGCAGGTCCAAGAGACCCAGTACTTC
NA	TRBJ1-1	TRBV6-6	NA	CASSYFRVNTEAFF	TGTGCCAGCAGTTACTTCAGGGTGAACACTGAAGCTTTCTTT
NA	TRBJ1-6	TRBV5-5	NA	CASTLNSPLHF	TGTGCCAGCACCCTAAATTCACCCCTCCACTTT
NA	TRBJ2-3	TRBV6-5	NA	CASSKGRSTDTQYF	TGTGCCAGCAGTAAGGGACGGTCCACAGATACGCAGTATTTT
NA	TRBJ2-5	TRBV7-9	NA	CASSFSSGRETQYF	TGTGCCAGCAGCTTTAGTTCTGGGAGGGAGACCCAGTACTTC
NA	TRBJ1-1	TRBV5-1	TRBD1	CASILDGQGRGTEAFF	TGCGCCAGCATCCTAGATGGACAGGGGCGGGGCACTGAAGCTTTCTTT
NA	TRBJ1-5	TRBV19	NA	CASSIDMTAIRTQHF	TGTGCCAGTAGTATAGATATGACAGCCATTAGGACCCAGCATTTT
NA	TRBJ2-1	TRBV5-4	TRBD2	CASSLVLAGVNEQFF	TGTGCCAGCAGCTTGGTTCTAGCGGGAGTTAATGAGCAGTTCTTC
NA	TRBJ2-2	TRBV9	NA	CASSVDPGTNTGELFF	TGTGCCAGCAGCGTAGATCCAGGAACGAACACCGGGGAGCTGTTTTTT
NA	TRBJ2-1	TRBV19	TRBD2	CASSGRTSGGYNEQFF	TGTGCCAGTAGTGGCCGGACTAGCGGGGGCTACAATGAGCAGTTCTTC
NA	TRBJ2-2	TRBV6-6	TRBD2	CASSRTSGRSTGELFF	TGTGCCAGCAGCCGGACTAGCGGGAGATCGACCGGGGAGCTGTTTTTT
NA	TRBJ2-7	TRBV6-5	NA	CASSYPKPGQSYEQYF	TGTGCCAGCAGTTACCCCAAGCCGGGACAAAGCTACGAGCAGTACTTC
NA	TRBJ1-1	TRBV5-1	NA	CASSLVQANTEAFF	TGCGCCAGCAGCTTGGTACAGGCTAACACTGAAGCTTTCTTT
NA	TRBJ2-7	TRBV30	NA	CASRSRGLVEQYF	TGTGCCTCTCGCTCAAGGGGTCTTGTGGAGCAGTACTTC
NA	TRBJ1-1	TRBV20-1	NA	CSASGGTEAFF	TGCAGTGCTAGTGGGGGCACTGAAGCTTTCTTT
NA	TRBJ1-4	TRBV25-1	TRBD1	CASSETGGRQKLFF	TGTGCCAGCAGTGAGACAGGGGGTCGGCAAAAACTGTTTTTT
NA	TRBJ2-7	TRBV27	TRBD1	CASSLRGQGASYEQYF	TGTGCCAGCAGTTTAAGGGGACAGGGAGCCTCCTACGAGCAGTACTTC
NA	TRBJ1-1	TRBV15	NA	CASSRASTFSMNTEAFF	TGTGCCTCCAGCAGAGCCTCGACTTTTTCAATGAACACTGAAGCTTTCTTT
NA	TRBJ1-4	TRBV6-1	NA	CASKRQSTNEKLFF	TGTGCCAGCAAACGACAGTCAACTAATGAAAAACTGTTTTTT
NA	TRBJ1-2	TRBV4-1	NA	CASSQEEGPRGYGYTF	TGCGCCAGCAGCCAAGAAGAGGGGCCTAGGGGCTATGGCTACACCTTC
NA	TRBJ1-5	TRBV5-1	NA	CASSRGGVDQPQHF	TGCGCCAGCAGCCGAGGAGGGGTAGATCAGCCCCAGCATTTT
NA	TRBJ1-4	TRBV7-8	TRBD1	CASSLVNSGGFEEKLFF	TGTGCCAGCAGCTTAGTAAACTCAGGGGGATTCGAGGAAAAACTGTTTTTT
once	TRBJ1-1	TRBV5-4	NA	CASSLGRWNTEAFF	TGTGCCAGCAGCTTGGGAAGGTGGAACACTGAAGCTTTCTTT
NA	TRBJ1-5	TRBV30	NA	CAWSITVGQPQHF	TGTGCCTGGAGTATCACAGTCGGGCAGCCCCAGCATTTT
few	TRBJ2-7	TRBV19	TRBD1	CASSRRTGAYEQYF	TGTGCCAGTAGCCGCCGGACAGGGGCCTACGAGCAGTACTTC
NA	TRBJ2-3	TRBV18	NA	CTAGESTDTQYF	TGTACTGCAGGGGAGTCGACAGATACGCAGTATTTT